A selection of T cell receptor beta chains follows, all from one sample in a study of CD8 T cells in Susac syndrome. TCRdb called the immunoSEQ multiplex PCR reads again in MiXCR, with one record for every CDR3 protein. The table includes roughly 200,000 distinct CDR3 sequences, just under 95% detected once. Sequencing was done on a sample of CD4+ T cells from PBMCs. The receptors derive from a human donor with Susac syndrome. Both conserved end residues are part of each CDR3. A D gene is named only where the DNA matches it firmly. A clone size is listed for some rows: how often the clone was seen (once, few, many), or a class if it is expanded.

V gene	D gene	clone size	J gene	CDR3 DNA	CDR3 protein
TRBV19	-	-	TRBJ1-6	TGTGCCAGTAGTTCCACCCCCTCTTCACCCCTCCACTTT	CASSSTPSSPLHF
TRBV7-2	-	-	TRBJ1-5	TGTGCCAGCAGCCTCCTGGGGCCCTACAATCAGCCCCAGCATTTT	CASSLLGPYNQPQHF
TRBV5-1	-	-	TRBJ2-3	TGCGCCAGCAGCCCGGAGGGACATATCACAGATACGCAGTATTTT	CASSPEGHITDTQYF
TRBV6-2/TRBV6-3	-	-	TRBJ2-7	TGTGCCAGCAGACCCCCGGACGCCTACGAGCAGTACTTC	CASRPPDAYEQYF
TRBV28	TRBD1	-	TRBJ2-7	TGTGCCAGCAGTGGGGGGACAGGGGGCCGGAACGAGCAGTACTTC	CASSGGTGGRNEQYF
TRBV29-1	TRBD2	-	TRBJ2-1	TGCAGCGTTGGCCTAGCGGGGGACAATGAGCAGTTCTTC	CSVGLAGDNEQFF
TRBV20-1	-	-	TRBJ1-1	TGCAGTACTCCGGGGGACGGGGGGAACACTGAAGCTTTCTTT	CSTPGDGGNTEAFF
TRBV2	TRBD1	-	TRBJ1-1	TGTGCCACGGATGCTGGGACAGGTGATATGAACACTGAAGCTTTCTTT	CATDAGTGDMNTEAFF
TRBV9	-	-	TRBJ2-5	TGTGCCAGCAGCGTAGGCCTCCTAGGGTTGGTAGAGACCCAGTACTTC	CASSVGLLGLVETQYF
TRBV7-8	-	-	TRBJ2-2	TGTGCCAGCAGCTTAGATAGGCGCGGCACCGGGGAGCTGTTTTTT	CASSLDRRGTGELFF
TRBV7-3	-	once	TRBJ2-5	TGTGCCAGCAGCTTAACAGGTGCCTCGGCGCCAGAGACCCAGTACTTC	CASSLTGASAPETQYF
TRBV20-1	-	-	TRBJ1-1	TGCAGTGCTAGAGATCCGGGGGCGAACACTGAAGCTTTCTTT	CSARDPGANTEAFF
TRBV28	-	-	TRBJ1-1	TGTGCCAGCAACGAAGGGTCCACTGAAGCTTTCTTT	CASNEGSTEAFF
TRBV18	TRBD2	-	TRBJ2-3	TGTGCCAGCTCACCATCCTTGGCGGGAGTGACAGATACGCAGTATTTT	CASSPSLAGVTDTQYF
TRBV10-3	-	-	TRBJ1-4	TGTGCCATCAGTGAACCAGGCCAGGGCGAAAAACTGTTTTTT	CAISEPGQGEKLFF
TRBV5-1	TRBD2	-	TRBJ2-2	TGCGCCAGCAGCTTCATCCTAGCGGGGAACAACGGGGAGCTGTTTTTT	CASSFILAGNNGELFF
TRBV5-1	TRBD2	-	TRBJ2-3	TGCGCCAGCAGCTTGGGCGGGAGAACAACAGATACGCAGTATTTT	CASSLGGRTTDTQYF
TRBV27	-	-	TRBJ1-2	TGTGCCAGCAGGGGGGGAGCCCCGGGCTATGGCTACACCTTC	CASRGGAPGYGYTF
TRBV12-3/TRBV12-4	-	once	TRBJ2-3	TGTGCCAGCAGTTCGACAGGGACTAGGGATACGCAGTATTTT	CASSSTGTRDTQYF
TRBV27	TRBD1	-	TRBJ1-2	TGTGCCAGCAGTTTAGCTAGGGACAGGGCTGGCTATGGCTACACCTTC	CASSLARDRAGYGYTF
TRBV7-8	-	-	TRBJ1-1	TGTGCCAGCAGCCCCCCCGGAGGGAGCACTGAAGCTTTCTTT	CASSPPGGSTEAFF
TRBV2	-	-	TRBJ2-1	TGTGCCAGCAGTGAAGCGTGGCCGGGAGACCGCTACAATGAGCAGTTCTTC	CASSEAWPGDRYNEQFF
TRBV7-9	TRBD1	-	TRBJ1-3	TGTGCCAGCAGCTCCCGAGAGACAGGGGCTGGAAACACCATATATTTT	CASSSRETGAGNTIYF
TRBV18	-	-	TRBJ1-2	TGTGCCAGCTCACCGCCCGGGCAGGCTGGCTACACCTTC	CASSPPGQAGYTF